The 2 T cell receptor gamma chains given below trace back to one sample, sequenced in a study of γδ T cells in repeated Plasmodium falciparum infection. With CATT, TCRdb re-called clones from the multiplex PCR reads. The repertoire consists of some 13,000 gamma-chain clones, with 1.5% to 2% occurring once and the leading ten covering around 28%. Flow sorting of PBMC yielded separate Vgamma9/Vdelta2+ and Vdelta2-negative gammadelta T cell populations for bulk repertoire analysis. Sequencing input: gamma-delta T cells from blood. These receptors all come from a pool of human donors (malaria-infected and uninfected, not separated).

This clone came up many times. A far larger clone is only one base removed, so a read error is likely. In the same sample, other DNA sequences code for this CDR3. This chain connects TRGV9 to TRGJ1 or TRGJ2. The J gene was not available in TCRdb and was assigned here by matching the DNA to germline segments. This CDR3 spans 11 amino acids. CDR1 is GITISATS and CDR2 is ISYDGTV in the germline V gene (reference sequence). In DNA, the CDR3 is TGTGCCCTGTGGGAGGTGCATGAGAAACTCTTT. It specifies CALWEVHEKLF.

Ten or more counts support this clone. The amino acid sequence in TCRdb belongs to a much larger clone and departs from this DNA's translation at residue 7, likely a sequencing read error; the sequence shown is translated from the DNA. The rearrangement joins TRGV4 to TRGJ1 or TRGJ2. Germline trimming cut 0 bases from V and 12 bases from J; bases unmatched to any gene: 11. Germline V gives CDR1 EGSTGY, CDR2 YDSYTSSV. This CDR3 has 13 amino acids. CDR3 residues: CATWDGHSWPKLF. The CDR3 DNA sequence: TGTGCCACCTGGGATGGGCATTCGTGGCCGAAACTCTTT.